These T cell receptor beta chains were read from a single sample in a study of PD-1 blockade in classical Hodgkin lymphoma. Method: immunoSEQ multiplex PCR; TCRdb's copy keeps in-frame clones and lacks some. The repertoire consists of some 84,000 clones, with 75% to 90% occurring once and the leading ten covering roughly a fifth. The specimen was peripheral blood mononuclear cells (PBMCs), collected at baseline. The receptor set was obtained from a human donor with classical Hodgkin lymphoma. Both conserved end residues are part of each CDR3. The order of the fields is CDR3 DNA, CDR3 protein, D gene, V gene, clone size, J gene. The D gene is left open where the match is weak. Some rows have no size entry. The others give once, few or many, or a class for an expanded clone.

CDR3 DNA: TGTGCCAGCACCCTGGACGGGTCGGATACGCAGTATTTT
CDR3 protein: CASTLDGSDTQYF
D gene: NA
V gene: TRBV6-5
clone size: NA
J gene: TRBJ2-3

CDR3 DNA: TGCGCCAGCAGGAATGCGGGACAGGCGAACACCGGGGAGCTGTTTTTT
CDR3 protein: CASRNAGQANTGELFF
D gene: TRBD1
V gene: TRBV5-1
clone size: NA
J gene: TRBJ2-2

CDR3 DNA: TGTGCCAGCTCACCGAATACTAGGGGGACTACTAATGAAAAACTGTTTTTT
CDR3 protein: CASSPNTRGTTNEKLFF
D gene: NA
V gene: TRBV18
clone size: NA
J gene: TRBJ1-4

CDR3 DNA: TGTGCCAGCAGCTACAGGGCTGAGAACACTGAAGCTTTCTTT
CDR3 protein: CASSYRAENTEAFF
D gene: NA
V gene: TRBV11-2
clone size: NA
J gene: TRBJ1-1

CDR3 DNA: TGTGCCAGCAGTTACGAGGGACAGAACTACGAGCAGTACTTC
CDR3 protein: CASSYEGQNYEQYF
D gene: TRBD1
V gene: TRBV6-6
clone size: NA
J gene: TRBJ2-7

CDR3 DNA: TGTGCCAGCAGCTCTACGGGGGCCCCCGGGGCCCAGTACTTC
CDR3 protein: CASSSTGAPGAQYF
D gene: NA
V gene: TRBV7-9
clone size: NA
J gene: TRBJ2-5

CDR3 DNA: TGTGCCAGCAGACTCCAGGGGGCAGGTCAGCCCCAGCATTTT
CDR3 protein: CASRLQGAGQPQHF
D gene: TRBD1
V gene: TRBV28
clone size: NA
J gene: TRBJ1-5

CDR3 DNA: TGTGCCAGCCTGAGCGAGCAGGCCGCCTACGAGCAGTACTTC
CDR3 protein: CASLSEQAAYEQYF
D gene: NA
V gene: TRBV6-1
clone size: NA
J gene: TRBJ2-7

CDR3 DNA: TGTGCCAGCAGCACTGAAACAGTTACCTATGGCTACACTTTC
CDR3 protein: CASSTETVTYGYTF
D gene: NA
V gene: TRBV5-4
clone size: NA
J gene: TRBJ1-2

CDR3 DNA: TGTGCCAGCAGCTCCCTCCACAGTTGGGACATTCAGTACTTC
CDR3 protein: CASSSLHSWDIQYF
D gene: NA
V gene: TRBV5-6
clone size: once
J gene: TRBJ2-4

CDR3 DNA: TGTGCCAGCAGTGAACTACAGGGGAAGGGCGGCTACACCTTC
CDR3 protein: CASSELQGKGGYTF
D gene: TRBD1
V gene: TRBV6-4
clone size: once
J gene: TRBJ1-2

CDR3 DNA: TGTGCCAGCAGTCGTACTTCATCAGGGGGATTGGCTGAAGCTTTCTTT
CDR3 protein: CASSRTSSGGLAEAFF
D gene: TRBD1
V gene: TRBV6-6
clone size: NA
J gene: TRBJ1-1

CDR3 DNA: TGTGCCAGCACCCTCCGGGACAGCCGAATGTCGGACACCGGGGAGCTGTTTTTT
CDR3 protein: CASTLRDSRMSDTGELFF
D gene: TRBD1
V gene: TRBV28
clone size: NA
J gene: TRBJ2-2

CDR3 DNA: TGTGCCAGTAGTACCATGGGGATAAGTCAGCCCCAGCATTTT
CDR3 protein: CASSTMGISQPQHF
D gene: NA
V gene: TRBV19
clone size: NA
J gene: TRBJ1-5

CDR3 DNA: TGTGCCAGCAGTGATTGGGAGAGGCAGCCCCAGCATTTT
CDR3 protein: CASSDWERQPQHF
D gene: NA
V gene: TRBV2
clone size: NA
J gene: TRBJ1-5

CDR3 DNA: TGCACCAGCCCTAAATTGGACCATAACACCGGGGAGCTGTTTTTT
CDR3 protein: CTSPKLDHNTGELFF
D gene: NA
V gene: TRBV1
clone size: NA
J gene: TRBJ2-2

CDR3 DNA: TGTGCCAGCAGCCGGGACAGGGGAAGGGAGACCCAGTACTTC
CDR3 protein: CASSRDRGRETQYF
D gene: TRBD1
V gene: TRBV14
clone size: few
J gene: TRBJ2-5

CDR3 DNA: TGTGCCAGCACCGAACCACCTTCCCGTTTGGCTAGCACAGATACGCAGTATTTT
CDR3 protein: CASTEPPSRLASTDTQYF
D gene: NA
V gene: TRBV25-1
clone size: NA
J gene: TRBJ2-3

CDR3 DNA: TGTGCCAGCAGCTCGACAGGGACGGTAGGCGAGCAGTACTTC
CDR3 protein: CASSSTGTVGEQYF
D gene: TRBD1
V gene: TRBV11-2
clone size: NA
J gene: TRBJ2-7

CDR3 DNA: TGTGCCTGGACCGGGACAGGGTTATCTGGGGATACGCAGTATTTT
CDR3 protein: CAWTGTGLSGDTQYF
D gene: TRBD1
V gene: TRBV30
clone size: NA
J gene: TRBJ2-3

CDR3 DNA: TGTGCCACCCTAGGGACTGGTGGAAACACCATATATTTT
CDR3 protein: CATLGTGGNTIYF
D gene: NA
V gene: TRBV6-5
clone size: NA
J gene: TRBJ1-3

CDR3 DNA: TGTGCCAGCAGCCAAGAGGGACAGGGGGCCAATACGCAGTATTTT
CDR3 protein: CASSQEGQGANTQYF
D gene: TRBD1
V gene: TRBV4-2
clone size: once
J gene: TRBJ2-3

CDR3 DNA: TGTGCCAGCTCGGCCGGGGCCTCTAACTATGGCTACACCTTC
CDR3 protein: CASSAGASNYGYTF
D gene: NA
V gene: TRBV6-5
clone size: NA
J gene: TRBJ1-2

CDR3 DNA: TGCGCCAGCAGCCCCGGGGAATACGCGGGAGTTTCCCACAATGAGCAGTTCTTC
CDR3 protein: CASSPGEYAGVSHNEQFF
D gene: TRBD2
V gene: TRBV4-1
clone size: NA
J gene: TRBJ2-1

CDR3 DNA: TGTGCCAGCAGTTTATTTGGCGGGGCGTCCCTTTTCGAGTACAATGAGCAGTTCTTC
CDR3 protein: CASSLFGGASLFEYNEQFF
D gene: NA
V gene: TRBV28
clone size: NA
J gene: TRBJ2-1

CDR3 DNA: TGTGCCAGCAGCGCGCCGGCCGGGACTAGCGGCGAGCAGTACTTC
CDR3 protein: CASSAPAGTSGEQYF
D gene: TRBD2
V gene: TRBV5-4
clone size: NA
J gene: TRBJ2-7

CDR3 DNA: TGTGCCAGCAGCTTGGCCCTGAGGCCTCCTCAAGAGACCCAGTACTTC
CDR3 protein: CASSLALRPPQETQYF
D gene: NA
V gene: TRBV5-6
clone size: NA
J gene: TRBJ2-5

CDR3 DNA: TGTGCCAGTAGTATAGGGGGGCACCCAGATGAAAAACTGTTTTTT
CDR3 protein: CASSIGGHPDEKLFF
D gene: NA
V gene: TRBV19
clone size: NA
J gene: TRBJ1-4

CDR3 DNA: TGTGCCAGCAGCCCGCCCGGGACAGGCATCGCCTACGAGCAGTACTTC
CDR3 protein: CASSPPGTGIAYEQYF
D gene: TRBD1
V gene: TRBV11-1
clone size: NA
J gene: TRBJ2-7

CDR3 DNA: TGTGCCAGCAGCTTAACGGCGTACGAGCAGTACTTC
CDR3 protein: CASSLTAYEQYF
D gene: NA
V gene: TRBV7-2
clone size: NA
J gene: TRBJ2-7

CDR3 DNA: TGTGCCAGCAGCTTGGCTAGCGGGAGAAGAAATGAGCAGTTCTTC
CDR3 protein: CASSLASGRRNEQFF
D gene: TRBD2
V gene: TRBV5-5
clone size: NA
J gene: TRBJ2-1

CDR3 DNA: TGTGCCAGTAGTACCGACCGACTAGCGGGAGGTTTCGCAGATACGCAGTATTTT
CDR3 protein: CASSTDRLAGGFADTQYF
D gene: TRBD2
V gene: TRBV19
clone size: NA
J gene: TRBJ2-3

CDR3 DNA: TGTGCCTGGGCCCCATTAGCGGGAGGTTACCAAGAGACCCAGTACTTC
CDR3 protein: CAWAPLAGGYQETQYF
D gene: TRBD2
V gene: TRBV30
clone size: NA
J gene: TRBJ2-5

CDR3 DNA: TGTGCCTGGAGTTTGGGGAGCTCTGGAAACACCATATATTTT
CDR3 protein: CAWSLGSSGNTIYF
D gene: NA
V gene: TRBV30
clone size: once
J gene: TRBJ1-3

CDR3 DNA: TGTGCCAGCAGCGAAGGACCCCTAAAGGTATCCTACGAGCAGTACTTC
CDR3 protein: CASSEGPLKVSYEQYF
D gene: NA
V gene: TRBV14
clone size: NA
J gene: TRBJ2-7

CDR3 DNA: TGTGCCAGCAGCGAGGGACTAGCGGGGGAGACCCAGTACTTC
CDR3 protein: CASSEGLAGETQYF
D gene: TRBD2
V gene: TRBV5-6
clone size: few
J gene: TRBJ2-5

CDR3 DNA: TGTGCCAGCAGGGCCAGATCGGGGGAGCCCCAGCATTTT
CDR3 protein: CASRARSGEPQHF
D gene: NA
V gene: TRBV2
clone size: NA
J gene: TRBJ1-5

CDR3 DNA: TGTGCCAGCAGCTTAGGACGCGGCTCCGGGTCTCCGGCTTTCTTT
CDR3 protein: CASSLGRGSGSPAFF
D gene: NA
V gene: TRBV13
clone size: NA
J gene: TRBJ1-1

CDR3 DNA: TGTGCCTACAGGACTAGCGGGAAAGAGACCCAGTACTTC
CDR3 protein: CAYRTSGKETQYF
D gene: TRBD2
V gene: TRBV30
clone size: NA
J gene: TRBJ2-5

CDR3 DNA: TGTGCCAGCAGTGAATTCCCCCACAATGAGCAGTTCTTC
CDR3 protein: CASSEFPHNEQFF
D gene: NA
V gene: TRBV25-1
clone size: NA
J gene: TRBJ2-1

CDR3 DNA: TGTGCCAGTAGTATAAGTACGTCGCCCATTAGCGGTCGATCCTACAATGAGCAGTTCTTC
CDR3 protein: CASSISTSPISGRSYNEQFF
D gene: NA
V gene: TRBV19
clone size: NA
J gene: TRBJ2-1

CDR3 DNA: TGTGCCACAGCTTCCACTAGCACAGATACGCAGTATTTT
CDR3 protein: CATASTSTDTQYF
D gene: NA
V gene: TRBV10-3
clone size: NA
J gene: TRBJ2-3

CDR3 DNA: TGTGCCAGCAGCCCCCCCAGGGCCCTAGGCGGCTACGAGCAGTACTTC
CDR3 protein: CASSPPRALGGYEQYF
D gene: NA
V gene: TRBV7-9
clone size: NA
J gene: TRBJ2-7

CDR3 DNA: TGTGCCATCAGGAGGACAGGGTACTATGGCTACACCTTC
CDR3 protein: CAIRRTGYYGYTF
D gene: TRBD1
V gene: TRBV10-3
clone size: few
J gene: TRBJ1-2

CDR3 DNA: TGTGCCAGCAGCCTCGTGCCAGCGGGAGAGGGGGAGCAGTACTTC
CDR3 protein: CASSLVPAGEGEQYF
D gene: TRBD2
V gene: TRBV6-5
clone size: NA
J gene: TRBJ2-7

CDR3 DNA: TGTGCCAGCAGGCCAATCGGGACAGGGAACACTGAAGCTTTCTTT
CDR3 protein: CASRPIGTGNTEAFF
D gene: TRBD1
V gene: TRBV6-5
clone size: NA
J gene: TRBJ1-1

CDR3 DNA: TGTGCCAGCAGTAAACAGGGGTTCGAACCCCAGCATTTT
CDR3 protein: CASSKQGFEPQHF
D gene: TRBD1
V gene: TRBV28
clone size: NA
J gene: TRBJ1-5

CDR3 DNA: TGTGCCAGTAGTACGGACAGGGAAGAGCCCCAGCATTTT
CDR3 protein: CASSTDREEPQHF
D gene: TRBD1
V gene: TRBV19
clone size: NA
J gene: TRBJ1-5

CDR3 DNA: TGTGCCACCGGACAGGGAAACTCCTACGAGCAGTACTTC
CDR3 protein: CATGQGNSYEQYF
D gene: TRBD1
V gene: TRBV19
clone size: NA
J gene: TRBJ2-7

CDR3 DNA: TGTGCCAGCACTCCAAGGGCAGGGGGCGGCTATGGCTACACCTTC
CDR3 protein: CASTPRAGGGYGYTF
D gene: TRBD1
V gene: TRBV28
clone size: NA
J gene: TRBJ1-2

CDR3 DNA: TGTGCCAGCTCCGAGGCGGGGAACACTGAAGCTTTCTTT
CDR3 protein: CASSEAGNTEAFF
D gene: NA
V gene: TRBV18
clone size: few
J gene: TRBJ1-1

CDR3 DNA: TGTGCCAGCAGTTTTCAGGGGTATGAAAAACTGTTTTTT
CDR3 protein: CASSFQGYEKLFF
D gene: NA
V gene: TRBV27
clone size: NA
J gene: TRBJ1-4

CDR3 DNA: TGTGCCAGCAGCGTCCACAATGAGCAGTTCTTC
CDR3 protein: CASSVHNEQFF
D gene: NA
V gene: TRBV9
clone size: NA
J gene: TRBJ2-1